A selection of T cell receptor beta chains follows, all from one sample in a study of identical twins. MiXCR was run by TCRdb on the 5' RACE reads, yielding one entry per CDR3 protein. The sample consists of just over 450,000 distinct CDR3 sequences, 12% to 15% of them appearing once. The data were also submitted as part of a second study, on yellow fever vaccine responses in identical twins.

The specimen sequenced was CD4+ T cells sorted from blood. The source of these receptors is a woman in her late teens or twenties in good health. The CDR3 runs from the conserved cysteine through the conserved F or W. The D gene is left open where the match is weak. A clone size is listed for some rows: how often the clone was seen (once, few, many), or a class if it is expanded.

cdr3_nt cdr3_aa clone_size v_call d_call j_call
TGCAGTGCTAGAGATAGTTACCGGCACCCAGATACGCAGTATTTT CSARDSYRHPDTQYF few TRBV20-1 . TRBJ2-3
TGCGCCAGCAGCTTGGGTACGGGGGGGCCGCTTCAAGAGACCCAGTACTTC CASSLGTGGPLQETQYF few TRBV5-1 TRBD2 TRBJ2-5
TGTGCCAGCAGCCACCTCGCCCGGCAAGAGACCCAGTACTTC CASSHLARQETQYF few TRBV3-1 . TRBJ2-5
TGTGCCAGCAGCCAAAGACCGCCCGGGACTAGCGGGATTTTTAATGAGCAGTTCTTC CASSQRPPGTSGIFNEQFF . TRBV4-2 TRBD2 TRBJ2-1
TGTGCCAGCAAACAGGAGAACACCGGGGAGCTGTTTTTT CASKQENTGELFF few TRBV2 . TRBJ2-2
TGCAGTGCCAGCAGTGGACAGTTTATCAATCAGCCCCAGCATTTT CSASSGQFINQPQHF few TRBV20-1 . TRBJ1-5
TGCAGCGTTGATGGTACTAGCATGTACGAGCAGTACTTC CSVDGTSMYEQYF . TRBV29-1 . TRBJ2-7
TGCGCCAGCAGCCTGACAGTTTTATTGGAGGACGAGCAGTACTTC CASSLTVLLEDEQYF few TRBV5-1 . TRBJ2-7
TGCAGTGCTAGAGAACCCGGACAGGGCTTTTCTAATGAGCAGTTCTTC CSAREPGQGFSNEQFF many TRBV20-1 TRBD1 TRBJ2-1
TGTGCCACCAGCAGGGACAGGGGGGCCGGGGAGCTGTTTTTT CATSRDRGAGELFF many TRBV15 TRBD1 TRBJ2-2
TGTGCCACCAGTTCCACGGACAGACCCTACGAGCAGTACTTC CATSSTDRPYEQYF few TRBV24-1 . TRBJ2-7
TGTGCCAGCAGCCCAGGGGCGTCGACTAGCCGAGATACGCAGTATTTT CASSPGASTSRDTQYF . TRBV7-6 . TRBJ2-3
TGCAGTGCTAGAGATAGGGCCGAGCGTGCAAGCTCCTACGAGCAGTACTTC CSARDRAERASSYEQYF . TRBV20-1 . TRBJ2-7
TGTGCCAGCTCACGCTACAGTGGGGAGACCCAGTACTTC CASSRYSGETQYF few TRBV18 . TRBJ2-5
TGCAGCGCCTTACGGGAGTTTGTGTCCCATGAGCAGTTCTTC CSALREFVSHEQFF . TRBV29-1 . TRBJ2-1
TGTGCCAGCAGTGAAGCAGGGAGGAGAGACACCGGGGAGCTGTTTTTT CASSEAGRRDTGELFF few TRBV5-6 . TRBJ2-2
TGTGCCAGCAGTGCCCCGAGGACTAGCGGGATCCAATTAAGATACAATGAGCAGTTCTTC CASSAPRTSGIQLRYNEQFF . TRBV2 TRBD2 TRBJ2-1
TGTGCCAGCAGCCCTATTAGCGGGAGCAGCGAGCAGTACTTC CASSPISGSSEQYF few TRBV11-2 TRBD2 TRBJ2-7
TGCAGTGCTAGCCCAACAGGGTCCAGTAGCGGGGAGCTGTTTTTT CSASPTGSSSGELFF few TRBV20-1 . TRBJ2-2
TGTGCCAGCAGCGTTCTTGTCAGTAGCACAGATACGCAGTATTTT CASSVLVSSTDTQYF . TRBV9 . TRBJ2-3
TGTGCCTGGAGTGCAGGGCTCAACGTCCTGACTTTC CAWSAGLNVLTF . TRBV30 . TRBJ2-6
TGTGCCAGCAGTCCGCGGGACTCCAACAATGAGCAGTTCTTC CASSPRDSNNEQFF few TRBV6-2/TRBV6-3 . TRBJ2-1
TGCAGTGCTAGTCGAGCTAGCGAGTACCAAGAGACCCAGTACTTC CSASRASEYQETQYF . TRBV20-1 . TRBJ2-5
TGTGCCAGCAGTTTTTCCCGGGAGACCCAGTACTTC CASSFSRETQYF many TRBV12-3/TRBV12-4 . TRBJ2-5
TGTGCCAGCAGCCCTCCGACAGGGGGACGGGATCAGCCCCAGCATTTT CASSPPTGGRDQPQHF many TRBV11-2 TRBD1 TRBJ1-5
TGTGCCAGCAGCGGAACCGCACTAGGGGGAAAGCTGTTTTTT CASSGTALGGKLFF few TRBV12-3/TRBV12-4 . TRBJ2-2
TGTGCCAGCAGCTTAGTAGGGGCCTGGGGCAATGAGCAGTTCTTC CASSLVGAWGNEQFF few TRBV7-9 . TRBJ2-1